The 5 T cell receptor beta chains below were found in one sample sequenced in a study of T cell repertoires in cytomegalovirus infection. What these receptors recognize is not known. TCRdb reanalysed the reads using MiXCR and keeps one entry per CDR3 protein. Of approximately 990,000 distinct CDR3 sequences detected, around 29% appear once; the ten largest clones hold more than 12%. The input for sequencing was cultured CD8+ T cells from PBMCs, taken from culture after CMV antigen stimulation. These receptors came from a human donor in good health (CMV status not recorded). Some clones in this sample may be carry-over from other donors' samples.

This clonotype was seen only a few times. The chain uses TRBV7-6 and TRBJ2-7, with D perhaps TRBD2 (6 bases). The CDR3 is 11 residues long. The ends were cut back, 5 bases at V and 7 bases at J, with 9 bases in the middle. The germline CDR1 and CDR2 sequences are SGHVS and FNYEAQ. The CDR3 nucleotides are TGTGCCAGCAGCCGCCGGGGGGAGCAGTACTTC. Its protein is CASSRRGEQYF.

V is TRBV5-1 and J is TRBJ2-5; D gene ambiguous. With 4 bases removed from V and 5 bases from J, the gap between germline ends came to 12 bases. This CDR3 comprises 13 residues. CDR1 and CDR2 (germline): SGHRS, YFSETQ. For the CDR3, the DNA is TGCGCCAGCAGCCATTTGGTGGGGGAGACCCAGTACTTC. This codes for CASSHLVGETQYF.

In its sample, this clonotype was seen many times. V usage is TRBV7-9 and J usage is TRBJ2-2; D perhaps matches TRBD1 (6 bases). The CDR3 totals 15 residues. The germline V gene has CDR1 SEHNR and CDR2 FQNEAQ (reference sequence). V lost 5 bases to trimming and J lost 6 bases, with 16 bases between them. The CDR3 here is CASSARTDRSGELFF. Here the CDR3 DNA reads TGTGCCAGCAGCGCGAGGACAGATCGGTCCGGGGAGCTGTTTTTT.

V and J are TRBV4-1 and TRBJ1-4, with D possibly being TRBD1 (6 bases). The CDR3 runs to 15 residues. CDR1 and CDR2 (germline): MGHRA, YSYEKL. With 0 bases removed from V and 10 bases from J, the gap between germline ends came to 15 bases. The DNA for the CDR3 is TGCGCCAGCAGCCAAGATAGTCACGGGGGCGTAAAACTGTTTTTT. It yields the protein CASSQDSHGGVKLFF.

In its sample, this clonotype was seen many times. This rearrangement joins TRBV7-2 to TRBJ1-2; 7 nucleotides align to TRBD1. The J segment lost 5 bases and the V segment lost 0 bases, leaving 6 bases of the junction unmatched. CDR1 is SGHTA, CDR2 FQGNSA, per germline. The CDR3 is made up of 15 amino acids. The CDR3 sequence: CASSLAGTDFYGYTF. The DNA for the CDR3 is TGTGCCAGCAGCTTAGCGGGGACAGACTTTTATGGCTACACCTTC.